These 9 T cell receptor beta chains share one sample of origin, sequenced in a study of chemoradiotherapy in HPV16-positive cancers. The data were produced by immunoSEQ multiplex PCR, yet TCRdb's version contains in-frame clones alone and is incomplete. The data hold about 35,000 clones, with about 90% observed a single time. Sequenced material: blood, taken from a patient who underwent chemoradiotherapy. The source is a human donor with HPV-associated anogenital cancer.

The chain carries TRBV27 and TRBJ2-7, with D possibly being TRBD1 (5 bases). V was pared by 5 bases and J by 2 bases, with 10 bases between. Germline V gene sequence: CDR1 MNHEY, CDR2 SMNVEV (reference sequence). The CDR3 covers 13 residues. CDR3 sequence: CASSPLGPYEQYF. Here the CDR3 DNA reads TGTGCCAGCAGTCCCTTGGGGCCCTACGAGCAGTACTTC.

The chain couples TRBV6-6 to TRBJ2-7; maybe TRBD2 (5 bases). Trimming shortened V by 0 bases and J by 4 bases, and 10 bases separated the two germline ends. The CDR3 is 14 residues long. Germline lookup yields CDR1 MNHNY and CDR2 SVGAGI (reference sequence). CDR3 protein: CASSYSASLYEQYF. The CDR3 DNA reads as TGTGCCAGCAGTTACTCGGCTAGCCTTTACGAGCAGTACTTC.

The chain employs TRBV10-1 and TRBJ2-1; D remains unclear. This CDR3 is built from 15 residues. V lost 4 bases and J lost 10, with 20 bases in between. Germline values: CDR1 WNHNN, CDR2 SYGVQD (reference sequence). The CDR3 spells CASSASVGSSREQFF. The DNA for the CDR3 is TGCGCCAGCAGTGCATCGGTAGGGTCCTCTCGAGAGCAGTTCTTC.

The chain is built from TRBV27 and TRBJ2-7, with 9 bases aligning to TRBD1. CDR3 length: 14 residues. J gave up 2 bases and V 5 bases, and 4 bases lay outside the gene matches. The V gene's germline CDR1 is MNHEY and CDR2 SMNVEV (reference sequence). CDR3 sequence reads: CASSRTGAAYEQYF. CDR3 nucleotides: TGTGCCAGCAGTAGGACAGGGGCGGCCTACGAGCAGTACTTC.

V gene TRBV9 combines with J gene TRBJ2-3; maybe TRBD2 (6 bases). The CDR3 sequence is 16 residues long. V was cut by 4 bases and J by 5 bases, with 20 bases left in between. CDR1 and CDR2 from the germline V gene are SGDLS and YYNGEE. CDR3 sequence: CASSSQTRIHVDTQYF. Here the CDR3 DNA reads TGTGCCAGCAGCTCCCAGACTAGGATTCATGTAGATACGCAGTATTTT.

The V and J genes are TRBV6-5 and TRBJ1-1; 8 bases are a match to TRBD1. V shed 4 bases and J 4 bases; nucleotides not matched to a gene: 5. The germline V gene encodes CDR1 MNHEY and CDR2 SVGAGI. The CDR3 is 14 residues long. CDR3 loop: CASSSGQGATEAFF. In DNA, the CDR3 is TGTGCCAGCAGTTCTGGACAGGGCGCCACTGAAGCTTTCTTT.

The V gene is TRBV11-3, the J gene TRBJ2-7; D might be TRBD2 (6 bases). CDR3 size: 13 residues. In germline, CDR1 is SGHNT, CDR2 YENEEA. V lost 5 bases and J 3 bases, leaving 11 bases between the germline ends. The CDR3 DNA sequence: TGTGCCAGCAGCCGGGCGGAGGGCTACGAGCAGTACTTC. Amino acids: CASSRAEGYEQYF.

This chain links TRBV7-9 with TRBJ2-5, with D perhaps given as TRBD1 or TRBD2 (7 bases each). The V end was cut by 5 bases, the J end by 5 bases, with 21 bases between. Germline V gene data show CDR1 as SEHNR and CDR2 as FQNEAQ (reference sequence). This CDR3 region has 16 residues. The CDR3 DNA sequence: TGTGCCAGCAGCCCCCCCTTCAGACAGGGAGGGGAGACCCAGTACTTC. This gives the protein CASSPPFRQGGETQYF.

The V call is TRBV7-3, the J call TRBJ1-6, with D uncertain. CDR3 length equals 14 residues. The germline V and J ends were trimmed by 5 bases and 10 bases, with 15 bases remaining between them. Per germline, CDR1 SGHTA and CDR2 FQGTGA. The CDR3 DNA reads as TGTGCCAGCAGCCGCGCCGCCCAAGGATCACCCCTCCACTTT. It encodes CASSRAAQGSPLHF.